This is a list of T cell receptor beta chains from one sample in a study of cytomegalovirus exposure and HLA in healthy donors. The assay was immunoSEQ multiplex PCR, and TCRdb's table has in-frame clones only and misses some. This sample has under 200,000 clones, with 80% to 90% found just once. Sequenced input: PBMCs. The receptor set was obtained from a woman between 25 and 40 years old in good health and CMV-seronegative. The CDR3 runs from the conserved cysteine through the conserved F or W. Each record gives: V gene, J gene, clone size, D gene, CDR3 DNA, CDR3 protein. D genes are given only for firm matches. Where a row states a size, it is once, few, many or the class of an expanded clone; other rows omit it.

V: TRBV18
J: TRBJ1-4
size: .
D: .
DNA: TGTGCCAGCTCACCAACGCAGGGGAGTGAAAAACTGTTTTTT
CDR3: CASSPTQGSEKLFF

V: TRBV5-4
J: TRBJ2-3
size: .
D: .
DNA: TGTGCCAGCAGCCTGGGGCAGGCAGATACGCAGTATTTT
CDR3: CASSLGQADTQYF

V: TRBV6-6
J: TRBJ2-6
size: .
D: .
DNA: TGTGCCAGCAGTCCCCCATCTTCTGGGGCCAACGTCCTGACTTTC
CDR3: CASSPPSSGANVLTF

V: TRBV27
J: TRBJ2-1
size: .
D: TRBD2
DNA: TGTGCCAGCAGCGCAAGACTAGCGGGAGGACGACTCTCCTACAATGAGCAGTTCTTC
CDR3: CASSARLAGGRLSYNEQFF

V: TRBV5-8
J: TRBJ1-2
size: .
D: .
DNA: TGTGCCAGCAGCTTGGGAGGGATTAATTATGGCTACACCTTC
CDR3: CASSLGGINYGYTF

V: TRBV4-1
J: TRBJ2-1
size: .
D: .
DNA: TGCGCCAGCAGCCAAGCTCTCAATGAGCAGTTCTTC
CDR3: CASSQALNEQFF

V: TRBV7-9
J: TRBJ1-5
size: .
D: TRBD1
DNA: TGTGCCAGCAGCTTGGGGACAGGGAGTCAGCCCCAGCATTTT
CDR3: CASSLGTGSQPQHF

V: TRBV5-1
J: TRBJ2-2
size: .
D: .
DNA: TGCGCCAGCAGCGGGGGACTCTGGACCGGGGAGCTGTTTTTT
CDR3: CASSGGLWTGELFF

V: TRBV4-2
J: TRBJ2-3
size: once
D: .
DNA: TGTGCCAGCAGCCAAGATCGGGCATCAGATACGCAGTATTTT
CDR3: CASSQDRASDTQYF

V: TRBV28
J: TRBJ1-5
size: few
D: .
DNA: TGTGCCAGCAGCCACGGTGGGGCCAGGTCTATAGAGCCCCAGCATTTT
CDR3: CASSHGGARSIEPQHF

V: TRBV6-1
J: TRBJ2-7
size: .
D: .
DNA: TGTGCCAGCAGGAGATACTTCTACGAGCAGTACTTC
CDR3: CASRRYFYEQYF

V: TRBV15
J: TRBJ2-7
size: .
D: TRBD1
DNA: TGTGCCACCAGCAAGGGGACAGGGGGCAGCGAGCAGTACTTC
CDR3: CATSKGTGGSEQYF

V: TRBV11-2
J: TRBJ2-2
size: .
D: .
DNA: TGTGCCAGCAGCTTATACAGTAGTACCGGGGAGCTGTTTTTT
CDR3: CASSLYSSTGELFF